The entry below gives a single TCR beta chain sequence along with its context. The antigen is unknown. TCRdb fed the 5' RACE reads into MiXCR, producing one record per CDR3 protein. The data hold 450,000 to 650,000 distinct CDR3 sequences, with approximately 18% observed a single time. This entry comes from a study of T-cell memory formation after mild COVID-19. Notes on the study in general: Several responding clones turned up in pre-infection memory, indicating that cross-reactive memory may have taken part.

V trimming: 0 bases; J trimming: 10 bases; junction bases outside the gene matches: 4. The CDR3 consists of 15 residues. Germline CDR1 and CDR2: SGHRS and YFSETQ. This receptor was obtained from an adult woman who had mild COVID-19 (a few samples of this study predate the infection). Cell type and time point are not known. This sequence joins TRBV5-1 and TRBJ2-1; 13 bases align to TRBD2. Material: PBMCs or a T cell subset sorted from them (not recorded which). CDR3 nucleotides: TGCGCCAGCAGCTTGGGACTAGCGGGGGGTTGGGAGCAGTTCTTC. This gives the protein CASSLGLAGGWEQFF.